Below are 5 T cell receptor beta chains sequenced from a single sample in a study of shared clonotypes between healthy human individuals (dated by TCRdb to the early 2020s). Library method: the immunoSEQ multiplex PCR assay. TCRdb took this table from immuneACCESS and kept in-frame rearrangements with V and J called. Such tables lack part of the clones; where checked against another copy, unresolved V genes explain under half of the gap, and the rest is unexplained. In this sample the table shows 2 million to 2.5 million clones, approximately 94% of which occur a single time. The top ten clones comprise roughly 0.13% of the sample. Input material: naive CD4+ T cells sorted from blood. What this sample's cell subset or site label stands for: CD45RA+ positively selected. Source of these receptors: a man aged 18 to 29 in good health.

This clone was picked up a small number of times. The gene calls are TRBV28 and TRBJ1-6; 8 bases align to TRBD1. The CDR3 totals 14 residues. V gave up 5 bases and J gave up 10 bases; unmatched junction bases: 7. Germline CDR1 and CDR2: MDHEN and SYDVKM. DNA of the CDR3: TGTGCCAGCAGTCTGGACAGGGTTAGATCACCCCTCCACTTT. Protein sequence: CASSLDRVRSPLHF.

V usage is TRBV28 and J usage is TRBJ2-3; tentative D call: TRBD1 (6 bases). The CDR3 runs to 13 residues. Germline V CDR1 and CDR2: MDHEN, SYDVKM. V was shortened by 8 bases and J by 2 bases, with 11 bases between the two germline ends. In DNA form, the CDR3 reads TGTGCCAGCGGGGCAGGGGCCACAGATACGCAGTATTTT. It yields the protein CASGAGATDTQYF.

As regards this clone: This specimen includes other DNA sequences encoding the same CDR3. The chain couples TRBV18 to TRBJ1-1; a weak D match, TRBD1 (5 bases). Germline V lookup: CDR1 KGHSH, CDR2 LQKENI. The V end was cut by 0 bases, the J end by 0 bases, with 8 bases between. The CDR3 loop spans 15 amino acids. This chain's CDR3 is CASSPPGRLNTEAFF. The CDR3 coding sequence is TGTGCCAGCTCACCACCGGGACGGCTGAACACTGAAGCTTTCTTT. Variable domain in full (rest from reference TRBV18 and TRBJ1-1): NAGVMQNPRHLVRRRGQEARLRCSPMKGHSHVYWYRQLPEEGLKFMVYLQKENIIDESGMPKERFSAEFPKEGPSILRIQQVVRGDSAAYFCASSPPGRLNTEAFFGQGTRLTVV.

The chain employs TRBV7-6 and TRBJ1-1; D uncertain. CDR1 is SGHVS and CDR2 is FNYEAQ in the germline V gene. V lost 4 bases, J lost 4 bases, and 10 bases lay in between. This CDR3 contains 13 residues. CDR3 nucleotide sequence: TGTGCCAGCAGCTATACAACGGCCACTGAAGCTTTCTTT. This codes for CASSYTTATEAFF.

This clone was detected only once. V and J are TRBV7-6 and TRBJ2-7, with TRBD2 as a possible D gene (6 bases). The V end lost 5 bases, the J end lost 0 bases, and 14 bases lay between the germline ends. The CDR3 length is 15 residues. Germline V gene data show CDR1 as SGHVS and CDR2 as FNYEAQ. As DNA, the CDR3 is TGTGCCAGCAGCGCGGGACTTTTCAGCTCCTACGAGCAGTACTTC. Translating it yields CASSAGLFSSYEQYF.